This entry is about one TCR beta chain. A junction boundary mismatches the germline segment, possibly from a read error. The sample is drawn from a study of blood T cell repertoires in COVID-19. Study details: Sources were T cells, B-cell-depleted T cells, or PBMCs; the material itself was cDNA or gDNA.

The repertoire was sequenced with immunoSEQ multiplex PCR; TCRdb's copy has only in-frame clones and lacks some. The table shows 140,000 to 150,000 clones, with 70% to 90% occurring only once. Germline CDR1 MGHRA, CDR2 YSYEKL. The CDR3 runs 16 residues. The receptor's source is an older woman with COVID-19, enrolled during active disease. Sequencing used peripheral blood. The rearrangement uses TRBV4-1 and TRBJ2-7; 9 bases line up with TRBD2. The CDR3 region has the DNA TGCGCCAGCAGCCAAGCGAGTAGCGGGGGCTCCAACGAGCAGTACTTC. Translating it yields CASSQASSGGSNEQYF.